The sequence of this T cell receptor beta chain was determined in a study of T cells in Graves' hyperthyroidism and ophthalmopathy. CDR1 is LGHNT and CDR2 is FRNRAP in the germline V gene. Trimming cost V 0 bases and J 4 bases, with 13 bases left between them. The CDR3 contains 16 residues. Those with hyperthyroidism were 18 to 65 years old, newly diagnosed, and ill for under 2 months. A word on this clonotype: Its antigen is still unknown.

Study observations and caveats: Peripheral blood also featured most of the thyroid clonotypes expanded above 0.001. Onset of ophthalmopathy came a median approximately 6.9 months after the model predicted it. Stable hyperthyroidism was separated from ophthalmopathy by a model based on 13 V-J features.

From RNA transcripts, TCR beta CDR3 regions were amplified. Researchers ran a first-round RT-PCR on the TCR CDR3 using the HTBI primer set. MiXCR was run by TCRdb on the multiplex PCR reads, yielding one entry per CDR3 protein. This sample has over 550,000 distinct CDR3 sequences, with 16% found just once. This clonotype was obtained from a woman between 18 and 29 years old with Graves' hyperthyroidism. This sequence joins TRBV12-5 and TRBJ2-1; D is perhaps TRBD1 (6 bases). The sample taken for sequencing was blood. CDR3 amino acids: CASGLVLTDRYNEQFF. The CDR3 nucleotides read TGTGCTAGTGGTTTGGTACTTACCGACAGGTACAATGAGCAGTTCTTC.